This is a list of T cell receptor beta chains from one sample in a study of regulatory T cells in long-lasting Graves disease. One entry per CDR3 protein, called by TCRdb with MiXCR from the multiplex PCR reads. The table records fewer than 600,000 distinct CDR3 sequences, roughly 22% of them present only once. Source: peripheral blood mononuclear cells (PBMCs), taken when the disease was refractory, from a patient treated with antithyroid drugs. The receptors here all came from a female donor with Graves disease. Each CDR3 is given with its conserved first and last residue. Fields, in order: CDR3 DNA, CDR3 protein, V gene, clone size, J gene, D gene. The D gene is left open where the match is weak. Clone size, where shown, is once, few, many, or a class for clones that have expanded.

CDR3nt: TGTGCCAGCAGCCTGGACAGGGGGCAAAGGGGATATAGCAATCAGCCCCAGCATTTT
CDR3aa: CASSLDRGQRGYSNQPQHF
v_gene: TRBV28
abundance: many
j_gene: TRBJ1-5
d_gene: TRBD1

CDR3nt: TGCAGTGCCGCCCTGTTCACTGAAGCTTTCTTT
CDR3aa: CSAALFTEAFF
v_gene: TRBV20-1
abundance: many
j_gene: TRBJ1-1
d_gene: -

CDR3nt: TGCAGTGCCCCCCCCCTCACTTATAGCAATCAGCCCCAGCATTTT
CDR3aa: CSAPPLTYSNQPQHF
v_gene: TRBV20-1
abundance: -
j_gene: TRBJ1-5
d_gene: -

CDR3nt: TGTGCCATCAGACCCGGGACTAGCGAAATCTACGAGCAGTACTTC
CDR3aa: CAIRPGTSEIYEQYF
v_gene: TRBV10-3
abundance: -
j_gene: TRBJ2-7
d_gene: TRBD2

CDR3nt: TGTGCCAGCGGAGATTACCAAGCTTTCTTT
CDR3aa: CASGDYQAFF
v_gene: TRBV28
abundance: many
j_gene: TRBJ1-1
d_gene: -

CDR3nt: TGTGCCAGCAGCTCAGGACAGTCAACTAATGAAAAACTGTTTTTT
CDR3aa: CASSSGQSTNEKLFF
v_gene: TRBV11-3
abundance: many
j_gene: TRBJ1-4
d_gene: -

CDR3nt: TGTGCCAGCAGTTTGGTCGGGGCTGGGGCCAACGTCCTGACTTTC
CDR3aa: CASSLVGAGANVLTF
v_gene: TRBV28
abundance: many
j_gene: TRBJ2-6
d_gene: -

CDR3nt: TGTGCCAGCAGCCATCCCGGGCAGGGCTTCATGAACACTGAAGCTTTCTTT
CDR3aa: CASSHPGQGFMNTEAFF
v_gene: TRBV6-2/TRBV6-3
abundance: -
j_gene: TRBJ1-1
d_gene: -

CDR3nt: TGTGCCATCAGTGAGAGGGTGAACACTGAAGCTTTCTTT
CDR3aa: CAISERVNTEAFF
v_gene: TRBV10-3
abundance: few
j_gene: TRBJ1-1
d_gene: -

CDR3nt: TGTGCCAGCAGCGCCGCTGGTTGGGGGCTACAAGAGACCCAGTACTTC
CDR3aa: CASSAAGWGLQETQYF
v_gene: TRBV9
abundance: few
j_gene: TRBJ2-5
d_gene: -

CDR3nt: TGTGCCAGCAGCTCTACTTCAGTCTACGAGCAGTACTTC
CDR3aa: CASSSTSVYEQYF
v_gene: TRBV14
abundance: few
j_gene: TRBJ2-7
d_gene: -

CDR3nt: TGTGCCAGCAGCTTGCCAGCGGAGGGGCCTAATGGAAAACTGTTTTTT
CDR3aa: CASSLPAEGPNGKLFF
v_gene: TRBV11-3
abundance: -
j_gene: TRBJ1-4
d_gene: -

CDR3nt: TGTGCCAGCAGCCGTTTCGGGGGGACGAACACTGAAGCTTTCTTT
CDR3aa: CASSRFGGTNTEAFF
v_gene: TRBV7-9
abundance: many
j_gene: TRBJ1-1
d_gene: -

CDR3nt: TGTGCCAGCAGAACCCCCGCAGGGTTAGACACTGAAGCTTTCTTT
CDR3aa: CASRTPAGLDTEAFF
v_gene: TRBV27
abundance: many
j_gene: TRBJ1-1
d_gene: -

CDR3nt: TGTGCCAGCAGTTTATTCAGGGGTGAGCAGCCCCAGCATTTT
CDR3aa: CASSLFRGEQPQHF
v_gene: TRBV12-3/TRBV12-4
abundance: many
j_gene: TRBJ1-5
d_gene: -

CDR3nt: TGCAGCGCTGGGTCGGTCGGCACCTATGGCTACACCTTC
CDR3aa: CSAGSVGTYGYTF
v_gene: TRBV29-1
abundance: many
j_gene: TRBJ1-2
d_gene: -

CDR3nt: TGCGCCAGCAGCTCCCAAACGGGACTAGCGGAGACCCAGTACTTC
CDR3aa: CASSSQTGLAETQYF
v_gene: TRBV5-1
abundance: -
j_gene: TRBJ2-5
d_gene: TRBD2

CDR3nt: TGTGCCACCAGTGGCCTAGCGGGGGACAATGAGCAGTTCTTC
CDR3aa: CATSGLAGDNEQFF
v_gene: TRBV24-1
abundance: -
j_gene: TRBJ2-1
d_gene: TRBD2

CDR3nt: TGCGCCAGCAGCCAGGCCGGACTAGCGGGAAGTAATGAGCAGTTCTTC
CDR3aa: CASSQAGLAGSNEQFF
v_gene: TRBV4-1
abundance: -
j_gene: TRBJ2-1
d_gene: TRBD2

CDR3nt: TGTGCCAGCAGCCCCAAATTCGGGGGTAACTATGGCTACGCCTTC
CDR3aa: CASSPKFGGNYGYAF
v_gene: TRBV3-1
abundance: few
j_gene: TRBJ1-2
d_gene: -

CDR3nt: TGTGCCAGCAGTCTGGGACTAGCGAGCTTCTACGAGCAGTACTTC
CDR3aa: CASSLGLASFYEQYF
v_gene: TRBV6-1
abundance: many
j_gene: TRBJ2-7
d_gene: TRBD2

CDR3nt: TGCAGTGCTAGAGAAAGGAGGCAGGCCTACGAGCAGTACTTC
CDR3aa: CSARERRQAYEQYF
v_gene: TRBV20-1
abundance: -
j_gene: TRBJ2-7
d_gene: -

CDR3nt: TGTGCCAGCATCGAAGACTCCCGGGGCACCGGGGAGCTGTTTTTT
CDR3aa: CASIEDSRGTGELFF
v_gene: TRBV5-6
abundance: -
j_gene: TRBJ2-2
d_gene: -

CDR3nt: TGTGCCAGCAGCCAATTCCAGGCAACTAACTATGGCTACACCTTC
CDR3aa: CASSQFQATNYGYTF
v_gene: TRBV2
abundance: -
j_gene: TRBJ1-2
d_gene: -

CDR3nt: TGCAGCGTTGGGGTGGAAGGAGATCAGCCCCAGCATTTT
CDR3aa: CSVGVEGDQPQHF
v_gene: TRBV29-1
abundance: many
j_gene: TRBJ1-5
d_gene: -

CDR3nt: TGTGCCAGCAGTCCCGAGACCTGGTCGAGTAAGGGGGCCCAGTACTTC
CDR3aa: CASSPETWSSKGAQYF
v_gene: TRBV12-3/TRBV12-4
abundance: many
j_gene: TRBJ2-5
d_gene: -

CDR3nt: TGTGCCAGTAGTATAGATGGCTCAGGAGACACTGAAGCTTTCTTT
CDR3aa: CASSIDGSGDTEAFF
v_gene: TRBV19
abundance: -
j_gene: TRBJ1-1
d_gene: -

CDR3nt: TGTGCCAGCAGTTTACTTGGACTAGCGGGAGGGCCAGAGACCCAGTACTTC
CDR3aa: CASSLLGLAGGPETQYF
v_gene: TRBV28
abundance: many
j_gene: TRBJ2-5
d_gene: TRBD2

CDR3nt: TGTGCCAGCAGCTTGGTAGTGGGACGGGAGACCCAGTACTTC
CDR3aa: CASSLVVGRETQYF
v_gene: TRBV5-5
abundance: many
j_gene: TRBJ2-5
d_gene: -

CDR3nt: TGTGCCAGCAGTCCACCAGGCTGGGACGGCTACACCTTC
CDR3aa: CASSPPGWDGYTF
v_gene: TRBV6-1
abundance: many
j_gene: TRBJ1-2
d_gene: -

CDR3nt: TGTGCCACCTCATCGCAGTTAGGGGACCATGAGCAGTTCTTC
CDR3aa: CATSSQLGDHEQFF
v_gene: TRBV2
abundance: -
j_gene: TRBJ2-1
d_gene: -

CDR3nt: TGCGCCAGCAGCCCACTTGGACGGACAGGGACATCCTACGAGCAGTACTTC
CDR3aa: CASSPLGRTGTSYEQYF
v_gene: TRBV5-1
abundance: many
j_gene: TRBJ2-7
d_gene: TRBD1

CDR3nt: TGTGCCAGCAGCTCTACAGGGATGGTAAATTCACCCCTCCACTTT
CDR3aa: CASSSTGMVNSPLHF
v_gene: TRBV7-2
abundance: -
j_gene: TRBJ1-6
d_gene: -

CDR3nt: TGCAGCGCTGTGGGGGGAGGCTACGAGCAGTACTTC
CDR3aa: CSAVGGGYEQYF
v_gene: TRBV29-1
abundance: -
j_gene: TRBJ2-7
d_gene: -

CDR3nt: TGTGCCAGCAGCTTAGGCCCGGTTAGAGTGCAGTTCTTC
CDR3aa: CASSLGPVRVQFF
v_gene: TRBV13
abundance: -
j_gene: TRBJ2-1
d_gene: -

CDR3nt: TGTGCCAGCAGCGCTAGCGATTCCGGGACTAGCCCCACAGATACGCAGTATTTT
CDR3aa: CASSASDSGTSPTDTQYF
v_gene: TRBV7-8
abundance: -
j_gene: TRBJ2-3
d_gene: TRBD2

CDR3nt: TGCGCCAGCAGCCAAGAAATCTGGGGCAGTTACGATGGCTACACCTTC
CDR3aa: CASSQEIWGSYDGYTF
v_gene: TRBV4-3
abundance: few
j_gene: TRBJ1-2
d_gene: -

CDR3nt: TGCAGTGCTAGAGACTACGCTAGCCCCTACGAGCAGTACTTC
CDR3aa: CSARDYASPYEQYF
v_gene: TRBV20-1
abundance: -
j_gene: TRBJ2-7
d_gene: -

CDR3nt: TGCAGTGCTACCCGCTGGACAGATGGCTACACCTTC
CDR3aa: CSATRWTDGYTF
v_gene: TRBV20-1
abundance: many
j_gene: TRBJ1-2
d_gene: -

CDR3nt: TGTGCCAGTAGTGACAATCTAAGGGACAGAGAAACCTACGAGCAGTACTTC
CDR3aa: CASSDNLRDRETYEQYF
v_gene: TRBV19
abundance: -
j_gene: TRBJ2-7
d_gene: TRBD1

CDR3nt: TGCAGCGTCCCGCCCCCCGGACAGGGGAATGACTATGGCTACACCTTC
CDR3aa: CSVPPPGQGNDYGYTF
v_gene: TRBV29-1
abundance: many
j_gene: TRBJ1-2
d_gene: TRBD1

CDR3nt: TGCAGTGCTAGAGCCACATCTGGAAACACCATATATTTT
CDR3aa: CSARATSGNTIYF
v_gene: TRBV20-1
abundance: -
j_gene: TRBJ1-3
d_gene: -

CDR3nt: TGTGCCAGCACTAAGCGGGGCCAAGAGACCCAGTACTTC
CDR3aa: CASTKRGQETQYF
v_gene: TRBV6-1
abundance: many
j_gene: TRBJ2-5
d_gene: TRBD2

CDR3nt: TGTGCCAGCAGCTTAGACGGGACAGCCCCAGAGATCCAGTACTTC
CDR3aa: CASSLDGTAPEIQYF
v_gene: TRBV11-2
abundance: -
j_gene: TRBJ2-5
d_gene: TRBD1

CDR3nt: TGTGCCAGCAGTTACTCCGCAGGGACAAACTCCTACGAGCAGTACTTC
CDR3aa: CASSYSAGTNSYEQYF
v_gene: TRBV6-5
abundance: once
j_gene: TRBJ2-7
d_gene: -

CDR3nt: TGTGCCAGCAGCTTAGGGACAGACGGAGCTAACTATGGCTACACCTTC
CDR3aa: CASSLGTDGANYGYTF
v_gene: TRBV7-9
abundance: many
j_gene: TRBJ1-2
d_gene: -

CDR3nt: TGTGCCAGCAGTTCACCGGGACTAGCGGGAGGGCTGACCGGGGAGCTGTTTTTT
CDR3aa: CASSSPGLAGGLTGELFF
v_gene: TRBV28
abundance: many
j_gene: TRBJ2-2
d_gene: TRBD2

CDR3nt: TGTGCCAGCAGCTCGCCCACTACAGGGGACTATGGCTACACCTTC
CDR3aa: CASSSPTTGDYGYTF
v_gene: TRBV11-2
abundance: many
j_gene: TRBJ1-2
d_gene: TRBD1

CDR3nt: TGTGCCAGCAGCCCGCACCAGGGGGCAACTAATGAAAAACTGTTTTTT
CDR3aa: CASSPHQGATNEKLFF
v_gene: TRBV7-2
abundance: many
j_gene: TRBJ1-4
d_gene: TRBD1

CDR3nt: TGTGCCACCTTTGCAGGGGACAGGACTGAAGCTTTCTTT
CDR3aa: CATFAGDRTEAFF
v_gene: TRBV28
abundance: few
j_gene: TRBJ1-1
d_gene: TRBD1

CDR3nt: TGTGCCAGCACCACCGGTCACCCGAACACTGAAGCTTTCTTT
CDR3aa: CASTTGHPNTEAFF
v_gene: TRBV6-1
abundance: few
j_gene: TRBJ1-1
d_gene: -

CDR3nt: TGTGCCAGCAGCCCTTGGGACATTCCTAATGAAAAACTGTTTTTT
CDR3aa: CASSPWDIPNEKLFF
v_gene: TRBV3-1
abundance: few
j_gene: TRBJ1-4
d_gene: -

CDR3nt: TGTGCCAGCAGCCAAGATCGTAACAGGGTAAACGAGCAGTACTTC
CDR3aa: CASSQDRNRVNEQYF
v_gene: TRBV3-1
abundance: -
j_gene: TRBJ2-7
d_gene: -

CDR3nt: TGTGCCAGCAGCCGGACTAGCGGGGGGGCCGGGGAGCTGTTTTTT
CDR3aa: CASSRTSGGAGELFF
v_gene: TRBV28
abundance: -
j_gene: TRBJ2-2
d_gene: TRBD2

CDR3nt: TGTGCCAGCAGCTCCGTGATTAACGGGAAAGAGACCCAGTACTTC
CDR3aa: CASSSVINGKETQYF
v_gene: TRBV11-2
abundance: -
j_gene: TRBJ2-5
d_gene: -